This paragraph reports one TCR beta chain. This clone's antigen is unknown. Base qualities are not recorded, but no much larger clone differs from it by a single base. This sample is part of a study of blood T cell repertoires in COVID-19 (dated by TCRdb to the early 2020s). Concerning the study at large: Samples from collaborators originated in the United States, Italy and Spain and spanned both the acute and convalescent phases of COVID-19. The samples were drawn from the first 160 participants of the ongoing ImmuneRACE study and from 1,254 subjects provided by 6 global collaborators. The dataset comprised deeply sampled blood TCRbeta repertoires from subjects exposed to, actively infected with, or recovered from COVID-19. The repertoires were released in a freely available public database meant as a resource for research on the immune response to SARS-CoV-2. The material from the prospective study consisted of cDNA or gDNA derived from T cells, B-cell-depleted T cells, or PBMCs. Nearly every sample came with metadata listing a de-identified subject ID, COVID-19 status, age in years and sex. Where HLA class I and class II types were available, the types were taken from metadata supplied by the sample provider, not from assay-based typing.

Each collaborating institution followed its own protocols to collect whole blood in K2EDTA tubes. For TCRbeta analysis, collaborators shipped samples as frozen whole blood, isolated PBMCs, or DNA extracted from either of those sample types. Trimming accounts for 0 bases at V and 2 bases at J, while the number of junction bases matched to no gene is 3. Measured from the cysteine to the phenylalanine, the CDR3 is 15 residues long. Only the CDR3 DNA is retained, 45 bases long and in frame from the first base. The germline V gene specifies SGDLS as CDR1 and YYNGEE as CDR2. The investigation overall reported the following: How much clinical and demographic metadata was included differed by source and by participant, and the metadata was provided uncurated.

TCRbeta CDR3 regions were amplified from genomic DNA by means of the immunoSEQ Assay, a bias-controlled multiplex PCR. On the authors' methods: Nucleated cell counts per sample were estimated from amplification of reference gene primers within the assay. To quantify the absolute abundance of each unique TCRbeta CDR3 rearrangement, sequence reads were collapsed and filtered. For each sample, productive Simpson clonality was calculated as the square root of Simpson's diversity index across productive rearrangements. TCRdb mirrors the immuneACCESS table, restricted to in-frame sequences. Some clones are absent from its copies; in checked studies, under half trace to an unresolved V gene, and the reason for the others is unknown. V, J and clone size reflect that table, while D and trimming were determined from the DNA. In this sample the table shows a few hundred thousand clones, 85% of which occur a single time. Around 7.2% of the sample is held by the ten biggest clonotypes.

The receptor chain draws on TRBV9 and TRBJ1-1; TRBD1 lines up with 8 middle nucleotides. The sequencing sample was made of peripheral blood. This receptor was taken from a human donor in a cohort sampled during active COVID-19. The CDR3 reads CASSVDAGGNTEAFF. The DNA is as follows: TGTGCCAGCAGCGTAGATGCAGGGGGCAACACTGAAGCTTTCTTT.